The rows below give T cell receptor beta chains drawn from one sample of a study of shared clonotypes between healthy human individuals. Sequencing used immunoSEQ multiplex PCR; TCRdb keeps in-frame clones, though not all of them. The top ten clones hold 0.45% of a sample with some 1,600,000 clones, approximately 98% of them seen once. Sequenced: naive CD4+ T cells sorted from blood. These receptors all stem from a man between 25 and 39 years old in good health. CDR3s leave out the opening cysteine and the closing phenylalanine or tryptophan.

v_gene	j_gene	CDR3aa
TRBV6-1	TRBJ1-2	ASSVPSGVYGYT
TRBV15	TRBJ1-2	ATSRERYGYT
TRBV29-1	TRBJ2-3	SVEGHTDTQY
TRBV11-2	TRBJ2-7	ASSSDRDYEQY
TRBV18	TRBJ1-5	ASSPGQGARQPQH
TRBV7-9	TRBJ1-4	ASSFGQGREKLF
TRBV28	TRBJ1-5	ASSFGGGGNQPQH
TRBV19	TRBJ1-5	ASNRDRRNQPQH
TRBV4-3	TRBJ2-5	ASSPDRGLETQY
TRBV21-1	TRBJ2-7	ARPGLAGTYEQY
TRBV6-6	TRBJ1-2	ASSYTSGTVAGYT
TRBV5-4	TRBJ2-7	ASSPAGFDEQY
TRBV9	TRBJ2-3	ASSSSGGLADTQY
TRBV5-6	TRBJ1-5	ASSLRPTSNQPQH
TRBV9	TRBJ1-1	ASRRGIVENTEAF
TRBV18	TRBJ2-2	ASSPQRVGTGELF
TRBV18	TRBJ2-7	ASSPVYEQY
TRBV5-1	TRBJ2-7	ASSLGGKLEEQY
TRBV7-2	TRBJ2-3	ASSPRLAASTDTQY
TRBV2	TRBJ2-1	ASSRQVPYNEQF
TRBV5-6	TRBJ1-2	ASSTSRQARRGYT
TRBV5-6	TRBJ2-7	ASSLVGQGYEQY
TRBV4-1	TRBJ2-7	ASSLGTSGSYEQY
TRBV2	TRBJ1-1	ASSNNPNTEAF